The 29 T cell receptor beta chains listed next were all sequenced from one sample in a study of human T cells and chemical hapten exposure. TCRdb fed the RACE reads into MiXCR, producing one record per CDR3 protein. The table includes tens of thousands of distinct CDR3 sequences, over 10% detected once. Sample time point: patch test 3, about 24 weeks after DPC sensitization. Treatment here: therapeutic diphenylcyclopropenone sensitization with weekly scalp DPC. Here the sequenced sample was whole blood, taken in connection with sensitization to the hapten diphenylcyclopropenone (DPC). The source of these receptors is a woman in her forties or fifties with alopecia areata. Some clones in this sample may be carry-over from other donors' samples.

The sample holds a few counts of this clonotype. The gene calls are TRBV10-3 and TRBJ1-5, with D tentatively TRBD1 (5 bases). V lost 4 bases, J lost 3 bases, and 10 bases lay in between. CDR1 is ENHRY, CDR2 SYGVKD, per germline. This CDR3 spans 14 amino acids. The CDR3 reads CAISGPGDNQPQHF. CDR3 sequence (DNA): TGTGCCATCAGTGGGCCGGGGGACAATCAGCCCCAGCATTTT.

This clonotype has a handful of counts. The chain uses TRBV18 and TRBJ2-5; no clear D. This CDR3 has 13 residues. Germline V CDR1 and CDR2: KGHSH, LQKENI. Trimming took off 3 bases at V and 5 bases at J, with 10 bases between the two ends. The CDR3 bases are TGTGCCAGCTCACCCAATGATCTTGAGACCCAGTACTTC. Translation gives CASSPNDLETQYF.

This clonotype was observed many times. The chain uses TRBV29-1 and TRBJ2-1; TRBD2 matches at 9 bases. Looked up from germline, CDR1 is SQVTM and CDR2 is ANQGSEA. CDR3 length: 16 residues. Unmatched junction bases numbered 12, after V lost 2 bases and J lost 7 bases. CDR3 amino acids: CSVESEREALGNEQFF. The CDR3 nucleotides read TGCAGCGTTGAATCGGAGCGGGAGGCCCTTGGGAATGAGCAGTTCTTC.

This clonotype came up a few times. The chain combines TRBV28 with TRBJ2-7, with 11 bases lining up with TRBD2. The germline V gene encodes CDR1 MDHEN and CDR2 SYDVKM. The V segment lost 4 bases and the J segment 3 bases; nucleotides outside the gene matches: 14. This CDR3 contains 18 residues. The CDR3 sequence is CASSSLHVGTSGYYEQYF. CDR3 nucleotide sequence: TGTGCCAGCAGTTCATTACACGTCGGGACTAGCGGTTACTACGAGCAGTACTTC.

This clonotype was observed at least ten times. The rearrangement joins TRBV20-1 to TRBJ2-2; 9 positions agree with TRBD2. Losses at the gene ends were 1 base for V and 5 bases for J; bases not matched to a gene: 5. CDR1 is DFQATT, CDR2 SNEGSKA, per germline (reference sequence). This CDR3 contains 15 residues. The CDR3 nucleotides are TGCAGTGCTAGAGTGGGACTAGCACTGACCGGGGAGCTGTTTTTT. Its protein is CSARVGLALTGELFF.

This chain's CDR3 is CASSKASTNHIQETQYF. DNA for the CDR3: TGTGCCAGCAGCAAAGCTTCGACAAACCATATCCAAGAGACCCAGTACTTC. The V call is TRBV21-1, the J call TRBJ2-5. TRBV21-1 corresponds to a pseudogene. The CDR3 covers 17 residues.

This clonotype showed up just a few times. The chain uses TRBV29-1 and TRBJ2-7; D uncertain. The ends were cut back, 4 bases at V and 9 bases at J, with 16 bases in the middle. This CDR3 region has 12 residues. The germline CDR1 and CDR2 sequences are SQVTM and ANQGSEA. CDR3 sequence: CSVASPNFGQYF. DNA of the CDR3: TGCAGCGTTGCCAGCCCTAATTTTGGGCAGTACTTC.

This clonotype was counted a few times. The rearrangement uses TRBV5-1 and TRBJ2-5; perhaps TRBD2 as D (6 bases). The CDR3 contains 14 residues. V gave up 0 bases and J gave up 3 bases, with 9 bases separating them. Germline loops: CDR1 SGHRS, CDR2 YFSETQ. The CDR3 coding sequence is TGCGCCAGCAGCTTGGTGCTAGCGAAAGAGACCCAGTACTTC. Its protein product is CASSLVLAKETQYF.

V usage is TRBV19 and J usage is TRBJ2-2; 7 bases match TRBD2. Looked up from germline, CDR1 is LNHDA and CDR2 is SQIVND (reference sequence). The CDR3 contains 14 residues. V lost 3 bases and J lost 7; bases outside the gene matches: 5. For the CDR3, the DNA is TGTGCCAGTAGTATGAGCGGGGTTGACGGGGAGCTGTTTTTT. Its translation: CASSMSGVDGELFF.

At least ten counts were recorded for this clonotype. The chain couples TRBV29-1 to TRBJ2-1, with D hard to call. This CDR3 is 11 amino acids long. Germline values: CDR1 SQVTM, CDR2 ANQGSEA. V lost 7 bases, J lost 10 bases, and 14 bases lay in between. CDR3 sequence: CSGVLVKEQFF. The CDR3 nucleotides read TGCAGCGGCGTGCTAGTAAAGGAGCAGTTCTTC.

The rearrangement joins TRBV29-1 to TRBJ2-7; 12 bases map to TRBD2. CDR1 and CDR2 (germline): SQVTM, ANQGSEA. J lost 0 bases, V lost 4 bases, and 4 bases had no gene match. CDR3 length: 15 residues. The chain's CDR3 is CSVAGLAGLSYEQYF. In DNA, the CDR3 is TGCAGCGTTGCCGGACTAGCGGGACTCTCCTACGAGCAGTACTTC.

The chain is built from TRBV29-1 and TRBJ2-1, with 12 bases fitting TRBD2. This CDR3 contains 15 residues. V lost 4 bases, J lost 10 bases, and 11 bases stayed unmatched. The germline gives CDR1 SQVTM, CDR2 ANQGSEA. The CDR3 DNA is TGCAGCGTTGCATATCTCCTAGCGGGAGGGAGAGAGCAGTTCTTC. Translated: CSVAYLLAGGREQFF.

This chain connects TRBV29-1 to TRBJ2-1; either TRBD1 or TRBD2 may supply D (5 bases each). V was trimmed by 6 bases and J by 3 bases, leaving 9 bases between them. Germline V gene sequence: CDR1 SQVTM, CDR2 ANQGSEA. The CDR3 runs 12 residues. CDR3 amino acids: CSVLGDYNEQFF. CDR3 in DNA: TGCAGCGTCCTGGGGGACTACAATGAGCAGTTCTTC.

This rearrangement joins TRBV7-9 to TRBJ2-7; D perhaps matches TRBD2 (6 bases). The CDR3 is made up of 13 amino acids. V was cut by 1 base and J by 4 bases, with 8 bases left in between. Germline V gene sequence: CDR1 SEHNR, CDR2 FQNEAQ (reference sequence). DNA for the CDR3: TGTGCCAGCAGCTTAGGGACTACATACGAGCAGTACTTC. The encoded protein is CASSLGTTYEQYF.

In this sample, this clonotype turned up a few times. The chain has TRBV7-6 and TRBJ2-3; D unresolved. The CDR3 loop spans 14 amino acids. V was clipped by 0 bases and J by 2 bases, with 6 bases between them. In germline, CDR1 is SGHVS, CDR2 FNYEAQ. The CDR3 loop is CASSLATFTDTQYF. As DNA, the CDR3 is TGTGCCAGCAGCTTAGCTACTTTCACAGATACGCAGTATTTT.

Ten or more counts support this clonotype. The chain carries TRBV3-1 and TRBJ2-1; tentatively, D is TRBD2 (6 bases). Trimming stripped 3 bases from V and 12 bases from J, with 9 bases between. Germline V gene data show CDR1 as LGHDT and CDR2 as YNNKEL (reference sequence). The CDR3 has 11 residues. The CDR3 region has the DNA TGTGCCAGCAGCCAGGGACTTAGGCAGTTCTTC. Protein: CASSQGLRQFF.

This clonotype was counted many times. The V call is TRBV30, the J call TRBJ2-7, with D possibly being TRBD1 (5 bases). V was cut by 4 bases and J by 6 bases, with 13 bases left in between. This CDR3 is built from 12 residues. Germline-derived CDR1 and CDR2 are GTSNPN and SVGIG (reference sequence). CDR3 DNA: TGTGCCTGGAATGGGGCGCGAGGCGAGCAGTACTTC. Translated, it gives CAWNGARGEQYF. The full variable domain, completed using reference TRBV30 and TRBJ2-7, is SQTIHQWPATLVQPVGSPLSLECTVEGTSNPNLYWYRQAAGRGLQLLFYSVGIGQISSEVPQNLSASRPQDRQFILSSKKLLLSDSGFYLCAWNGARGEQYFGPGTRLTVT.

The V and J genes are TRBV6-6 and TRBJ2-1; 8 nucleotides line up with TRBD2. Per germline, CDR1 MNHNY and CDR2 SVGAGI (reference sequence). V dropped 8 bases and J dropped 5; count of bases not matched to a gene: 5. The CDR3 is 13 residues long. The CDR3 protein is CASGGTRDNEQFF. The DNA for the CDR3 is TGTGCCAGCGGCGGGACTAGGGACAATGAGCAGTTCTTC.

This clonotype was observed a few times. CDR3 DNA: TGTGCCAGCAGGCCTAACAGGGCCCCGAGCTCCTACGAGCAGTACTTC. Translation gives CASRPNRAPSSYEQYF. V is TRBV12-3 or TRBV12-4 and J is TRBJ2-7; the D gene is possibly TRBD1 (6 bases). This CDR3 is built from 16 residues. Trimming stripped 6 bases from V and 0 bases from J, with 18 bases between.

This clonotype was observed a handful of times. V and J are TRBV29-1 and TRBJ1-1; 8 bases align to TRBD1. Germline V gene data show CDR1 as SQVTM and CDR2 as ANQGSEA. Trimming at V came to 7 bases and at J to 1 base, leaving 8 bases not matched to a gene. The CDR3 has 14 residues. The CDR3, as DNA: TGCAGCGGGATCAATACAGGGGGGAACACTGAAGCTTTCTTT. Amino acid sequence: CSGINTGGNTEAFF.

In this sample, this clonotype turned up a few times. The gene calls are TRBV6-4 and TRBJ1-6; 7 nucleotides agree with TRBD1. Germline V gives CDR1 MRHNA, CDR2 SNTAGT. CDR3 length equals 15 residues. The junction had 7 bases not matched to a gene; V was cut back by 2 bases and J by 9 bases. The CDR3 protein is CASSDQTGSSSPLHF. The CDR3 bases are TGTGCCAGCAGTGACCAGACAGGGTCGAGTTCACCCCTCCACTTT.

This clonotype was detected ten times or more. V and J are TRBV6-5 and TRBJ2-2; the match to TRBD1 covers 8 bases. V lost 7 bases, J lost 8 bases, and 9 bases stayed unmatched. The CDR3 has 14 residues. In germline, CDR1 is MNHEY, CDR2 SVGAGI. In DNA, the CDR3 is TGTGCCAGCAACATCGATAGGACAGGGGGGGAGCTGTTTTTT. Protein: CASNIDRTGGELFF.

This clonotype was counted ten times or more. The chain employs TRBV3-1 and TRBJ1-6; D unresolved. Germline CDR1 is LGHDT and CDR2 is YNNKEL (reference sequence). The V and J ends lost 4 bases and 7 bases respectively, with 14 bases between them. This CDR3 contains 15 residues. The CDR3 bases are TGTGCCAGCAGCCCTGCCTTAGGCCAGAATTCACCCCTCCACTTT. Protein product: CASSPALGQNSPLHF. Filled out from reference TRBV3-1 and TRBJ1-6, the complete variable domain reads DTAVSQTPKYLVTQMGNDKSIKCEQNLGHDTMYWYKQDSKKFLKIMFSYNNKELIINETVPNRFSPKSPDKAHLNLHINSLELGDSAVYFCASSPALGQNSPLHFGNGTRLTVT.

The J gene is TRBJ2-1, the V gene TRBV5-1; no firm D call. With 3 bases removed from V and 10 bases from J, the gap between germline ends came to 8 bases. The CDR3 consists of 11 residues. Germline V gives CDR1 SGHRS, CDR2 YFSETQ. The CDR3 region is CASSSGWEQFF. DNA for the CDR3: TGCGCCAGCAGCTCGGGTTGGGAGCAGTTCTTC. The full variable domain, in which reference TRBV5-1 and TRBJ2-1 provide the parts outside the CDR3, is KAGVTQTPRYLIKTRGQQVTLSCSPISGHRSVSWYQQTPGQGLQFLFEYFSETQRNKGNFPGRFSGRQFSNSRSEMNVSTLELGDSALYLCASSSGWEQFFGPGTRLTVL.

The CDR3 loop reads CSVEAESGYTF. The CDR3 DNA is TGCAGCGTTGAGGCTGAGTCTGGCTACACCTTC. This rearrangement joins TRBV29-1 to TRBJ1-2; D is unclear. CDR1 and CDR2 from the germline V gene are SQVTM and ANQGSEA. V was clipped by 3 bases and J by 7 bases, with 9 bases between them. The CDR3 length is 11 residues.

CDR3 sequence reads: CSVREEVAGGLDTQYF. In DNA, the CDR3 is TGCAGTGTCAGAGAGGAGGTAGCGGGAGGTCTCGATACGCAGTATTTT. The rearrangement links TRBV20-1 to TRBJ2-3; 10 bases are a match to TRBD2. Per germline, CDR1 DFQATT and CDR2 SNEGSKA (reference sequence). J lost 6 bases, V lost 7 bases, and 16 bases had no gene match. This CDR3 is built from 16 residues.

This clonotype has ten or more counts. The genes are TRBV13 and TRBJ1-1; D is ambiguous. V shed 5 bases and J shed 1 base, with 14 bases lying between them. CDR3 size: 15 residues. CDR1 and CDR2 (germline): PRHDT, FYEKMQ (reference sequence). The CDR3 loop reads CASSGESDQNTEAFF. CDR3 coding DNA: TGTGCCAGCAGCGGCGAGAGTGACCAGAACACTGAAGCTTTCTTT.

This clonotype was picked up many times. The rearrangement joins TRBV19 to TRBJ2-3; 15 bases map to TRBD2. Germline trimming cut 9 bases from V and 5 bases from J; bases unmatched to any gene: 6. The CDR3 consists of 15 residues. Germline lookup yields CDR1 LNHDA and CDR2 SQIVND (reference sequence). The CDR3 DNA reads TGTGCCAGCTTGAGGACTAGCGGGAGGGGAGATACGCAGTATTTT. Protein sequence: CASLRTSGRGDTQYF.

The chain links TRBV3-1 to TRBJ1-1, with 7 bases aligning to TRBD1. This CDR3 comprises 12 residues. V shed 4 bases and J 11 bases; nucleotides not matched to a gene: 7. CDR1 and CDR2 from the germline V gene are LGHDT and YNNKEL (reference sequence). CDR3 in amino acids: CASSPPTGRAFF. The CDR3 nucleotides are TGTGCCAGCAGCCCCCCGACAGGGAGGGCTTTCTTT. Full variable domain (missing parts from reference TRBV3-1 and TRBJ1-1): DTAVSQTPKYLVTQMGNDKSIKCEQNLGHDTMYWYKQDSKKFLKIMFSYNNKELIINETVPNRFSPKSPDKAHLNLHINSLELGDSAVYFCASSPPTGRAFFGQGTRLTVV.